This TCR beta chain was captured in a study of low-dose radiotherapy and immunotherapy resistance in tumors. Time point of the sample: before trial treatment. From germline, CDR1 is MNHEY and CDR2 SMNVEV (reference sequence). The CDR3 sequence is 15 residues long. V lost 3 bases and J lost 11, with 22 bases in between. With TRAV- and TRBV-specific primers, first-strand cDNA was made, covering the alpha and beta chains. PCR amplification of the TCRs was performed with Phusion for 20 to 25 PCR cycles, and it relied on a constant-region primer together with a V-primer adapter. TCRdb reprocessed the reads via MiXCR and lists one record per CDR3 protein. This sample yields about 39,000 distinct CDR3 sequences, of which roughly a third are seen a single time; around 3.5% belongs to the top ten. This clonotype has a handful of counts. A far larger clone lies a single base away; this is likely a read error.

This chain joins TRBV27 and TRBJ2-5; D not resolved. Sequencing was performed on PBMCs, taken before treatment. The source of this sequence is a male donor with gallbladder cancer. CDR3 coding DNA: TGTGCCAGCAGTTTCGTAGCAGGCTTAGTGCCTCAGCAGTACTTC. It yields the protein CASSFVAGLVPQQYF.